What follows are 12 T cell receptor beta chains derived from one specimen sequenced in a study of beta chain features in type 1 diabetes (dated by TCRdb to between 2018 and 2020). The library was obtained by the immunoSEQ multiplex PCR assay. The entire isolated RNA was reverse transcribed using the High Capacity cDNA Reverse Transcription Kit, and thus expressed TCRB transcripts were sequenced. The immuneACCESS repertoire file appears here via TCRdb, limited to in-frame rearrangements. These files lack a portion of the clones; in checked studies, under half of the deficit traces to unresolved V genes, and the cause of the others is not known. For this sample there are around 160,000 clones; roughly 48% appear just once. Around 0.39% of the sample is in the top ten clones. The sample was Tregs from blood. The intended sense of this specimen's cell subset or site label: regulatory CD4+ T cells. These receptors all come from a young man in good health.

The chain carries TRBV9 and TRBJ2-4, with D hard to call. The CDR3 length is 15 residues. Germline CDR1 SGDLS, CDR2 YYNGEE. Trimming removed 0 bases from V and 3 bases from J, with 10 bases in between. CDR3 sequence (DNA): TGTGCCAGCAGCGTAGACCCCCTAGGCAAAAACATTCAGTACTTC. It yields the protein CASSVDPLGKNIQYF.

V is TRBV2 and J is TRBJ2-7, with a possible D match to TRBD1 (6 bases). The length of the CDR3 is 13 residues. Trimming took 7 bases from V and 0 from J, leaving 10 bases between them. The germline CDR1 and CDR2 sequences are SNHLY and FYNNEI. Here the CDR3 reads CASTGGTSYEQYF. The CDR3 DNA reads as TGTGCCAGCACTGGGGGCACCTCCTACGAGCAGTACTTC.

The chain uses TRBV2 and TRBJ2-3; D may be TRBD2 (6 bases). This CDR3 contains 14 residues. Germline loops: CDR1 SNHLY, CDR2 FYNNEI. The V and J ends lost 6 bases and 4 bases respectively, with 14 bases between them. The CDR3 region is CASRGLGTPDTQYF. Written as DNA, the CDR3 is TGTGCCAGCAGGGGACTGGGGACCCCAGATACGCAGTATTTT. Combining the CDR3 with reference TRBV2 and TRBJ2-3 gives the whole variable domain EPEVTQTPSHQVTQMGQEVILRCVPISNHLYFYWYRQILGQKVEFLVSFYNNEISEKSEIFDDQFSVERPDGSNFTLKIRSTKLEDSAMYFCASRGLGTPDTQYFGPGTRLTVL.

The chain carries TRBV28 and TRBJ1-1, with TRBD1 as a possible D gene (5 bases). The germline V and J ends were trimmed by 3 bases and 4 bases, with 15 bases remaining between them. This CDR3 is 15 amino acids long. The germline V gene has CDR1 MDHEN and CDR2 SYDVKM. CDR3 sequence reads: CASSLTRDGSTEAFF. In DNA, the CDR3 is TGTGCCAGCAGTTTGACGAGGGACGGGAGCACTGAAGCTTTCTTT.

The chain employs TRBV5-6 and TRBJ2-1, with 12 bases identical to TRBD2. The V gene end was trimmed by 4 bases and the J gene end by 12 bases; junction bases not matched to a gene: 11. Germline V gene sequence: CDR1 SGHDT, CDR2 YYEEEE. CDR3 length: 15 amino acids. The CDR3 here is CASSPMTSGGSGQFF. The CDR3 DNA sequence: TGTGCCAGCAGCCCGATGACTAGCGGGGGCTCAGGGCAGTTCTTC.

Concerning this clone: The junction shows a germline mismatch at one end, possibly a read error. The same CDR3 arises from other DNA sequences in this sample as well. The rearrangement joins TRBV10-3 to TRBJ1-6; D unclear. The CDR3 is made up of 13 amino acids. The germline gives CDR1 ENHRY, CDR2 SYGVKD. This chain's CDR3 is CAINQDVNSPLHF. CDR3 sequence (DNA): TGTGCCATCAATCAGGATGTAAATTCCCCCCTCCACTTT.

The sample holds a few counts of this clone. The chain combines TRBV7-2 with TRBJ2-3, with 7 bases aligning to TRBD1. The CDR3 covers 16 residues. V was pared by 3 bases and J by 3 bases, with 9 bases of the junction left unmatched. Per the germline V gene, CDR1 is SGHTA and CDR2 is FQGNSA. The CDR3 sequence is CASSLSTGIGTDTQYF. The DNA for the CDR3 is TGTGCCAGCAGCTTGTCGACAGGGATAGGGACAGATACGCAGTATTTT.

V gene TRBV7-2 combines with J gene TRBJ2-3, with D tentatively TRBD1 (6 bases). The ends were cut back, 5 bases at V and 3 bases at J, with 9 bases in the middle. The CDR3 covers 13 residues. Germline CDR1 is SGHTA and CDR2 is FQGNSA. CDR3 sequence (DNA): TGTGCCAGCAGCCCAGGGGTTACAGATACGCAGTATTTT. Translation gives CASSPGVTDTQYF.

This clone was picked up a small number of times. The rearrangement joins TRBV28 to TRBJ1-1; D gene uncertain. V was trimmed by 5 bases and J by 7 bases, leaving 5 bases between them. The CDR3 spans 10 residues. Germline values: CDR1 MDHEN, CDR2 SYDVKM. The CDR3 coding sequence is TGTGCCAGCAGTACCTATGAAGCTTTCTTT. Translation: CASSTYEAFF.

This clone was found a few times. V and J are TRBV5-1 and TRBJ1-2, with TRBD1 as a possible D gene (5 bases). Germline V lookup: CDR1 SGHRS, CDR2 YFSETQ. The CDR3 loop spans 13 amino acids. The V end lost 0 bases, the J end lost 8 bases, and 11 bases lay between the germline ends. In DNA form, the CDR3 reads TGCGCCAGCAGCTTGGCGGGGGTAGGAGGCTACACCTTC. Protein product: CASSLAGVGGYTF.

This clone was detected only a few times. This chain connects TRBV4-3 to TRBJ2-7; 7 bases map to TRBD1. This CDR3 has 15 residues. Germline CDR1 reads LGHNA; CDR2 reads YSLEER. Trimming took 1 base from V and 0 from J; bases not matched to a gene: 3. CDR3: CASSQGDRASYEQYF. The CDR3 DNA reads as TGCGCCAGCAGCCAAGGAGACAGGGCCTCCTACGAGCAGTACTTC.

A few counts support this clone. CDR3 in DNA: TGTGCCAGCGTGGGGGGGTTCTCTGGGGCCAACGTCCTGACTTTC. Translation: CASVGGFSGANVLTF. V and J are TRBV6-1 and TRBJ2-6; 7 bases match TRBD2. The CDR3 runs 15 residues. V dropped 8 bases and J dropped 0; count of bases not matched to a gene: 4. The germline V gene has CDR1 MNHNS and CDR2 SASEGT.